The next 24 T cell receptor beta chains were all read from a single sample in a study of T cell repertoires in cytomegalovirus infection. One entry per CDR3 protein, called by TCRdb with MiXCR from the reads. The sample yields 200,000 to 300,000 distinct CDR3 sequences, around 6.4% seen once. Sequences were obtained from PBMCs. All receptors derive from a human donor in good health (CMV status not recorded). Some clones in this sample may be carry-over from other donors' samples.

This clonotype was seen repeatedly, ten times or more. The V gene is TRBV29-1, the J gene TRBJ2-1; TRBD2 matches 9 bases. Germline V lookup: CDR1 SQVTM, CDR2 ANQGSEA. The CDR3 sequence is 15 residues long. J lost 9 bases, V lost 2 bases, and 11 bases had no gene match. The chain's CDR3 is CSVERAGGSFSEQFF. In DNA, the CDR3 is TGCAGCGTTGAACGGGCGGGGGGGTCTTTCAGTGAGCAGTTCTTC.

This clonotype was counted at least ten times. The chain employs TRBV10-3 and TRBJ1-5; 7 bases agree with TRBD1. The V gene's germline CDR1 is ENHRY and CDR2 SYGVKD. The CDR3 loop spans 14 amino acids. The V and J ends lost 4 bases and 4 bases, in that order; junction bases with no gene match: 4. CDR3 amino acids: CAISGQGGNQPQHF. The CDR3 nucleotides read TGTGCCATCAGTGGACAGGGAGGAAATCAGCCCCAGCATTTT.

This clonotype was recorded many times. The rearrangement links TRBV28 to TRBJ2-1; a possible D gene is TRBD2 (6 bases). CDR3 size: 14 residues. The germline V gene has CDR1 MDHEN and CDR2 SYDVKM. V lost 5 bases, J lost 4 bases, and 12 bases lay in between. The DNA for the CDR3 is TGTGCCAGCAGTGGAGGGGCTGCATACAATGAGCAGTTCTTC. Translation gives CASSGGAAYNEQFF.

This chain's CDR3 is CASSLGTLEWEQYF. The CDR3 DNA reads TGTGCCAGCTCACTGGGGACGTTGGAATGGGAGCAGTACTTC. The chain is built from TRBV18 and TRBJ2-7; perhaps D is TRBD1 or TRBD2 (5 bases each). With 4 bases removed from V and 7 bases from J, the gap between germline ends came to 17 bases. The CDR3 runs 14 residues. CDR1 KGHSH and CDR2 LQKENI come from the germline V gene.

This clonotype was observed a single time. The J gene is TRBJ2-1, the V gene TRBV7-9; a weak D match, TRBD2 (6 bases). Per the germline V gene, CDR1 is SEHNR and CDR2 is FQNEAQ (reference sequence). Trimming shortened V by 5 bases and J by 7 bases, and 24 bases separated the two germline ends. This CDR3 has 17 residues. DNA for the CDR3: TGTGCCAGCAGCCAACCAAGGCGGGGCCAAAAGCGGAATGAGCAGTTCTTC. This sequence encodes CASSQPRRGQKRNEQFF.

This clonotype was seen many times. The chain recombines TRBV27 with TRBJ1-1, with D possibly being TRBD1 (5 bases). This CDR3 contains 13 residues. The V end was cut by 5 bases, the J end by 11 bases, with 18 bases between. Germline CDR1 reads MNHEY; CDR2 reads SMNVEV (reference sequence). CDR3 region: CASSPDAGRGAFF. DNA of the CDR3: TGTGCCAGCAGTCCTGATGCAGGGCGGGGGGCTTTCTTT.

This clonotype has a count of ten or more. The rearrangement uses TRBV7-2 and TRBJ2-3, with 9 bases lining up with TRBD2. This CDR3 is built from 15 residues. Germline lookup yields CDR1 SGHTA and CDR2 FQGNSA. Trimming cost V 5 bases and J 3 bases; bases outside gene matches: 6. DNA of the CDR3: TGTGCCAGCAGCCAGGAGAGCGGGAGGACAGATACGCAGTATTTT. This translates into CASSQESGRTDTQYF.

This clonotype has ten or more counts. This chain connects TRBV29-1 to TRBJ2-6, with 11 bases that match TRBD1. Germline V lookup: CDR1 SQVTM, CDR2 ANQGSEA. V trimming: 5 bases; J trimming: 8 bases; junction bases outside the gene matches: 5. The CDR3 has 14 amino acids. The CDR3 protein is CSVWGQGGPNVLTF. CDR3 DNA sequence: TGCAGCGTTTGGGGACAGGGGGGACCCAACGTCCTGACTTTC.

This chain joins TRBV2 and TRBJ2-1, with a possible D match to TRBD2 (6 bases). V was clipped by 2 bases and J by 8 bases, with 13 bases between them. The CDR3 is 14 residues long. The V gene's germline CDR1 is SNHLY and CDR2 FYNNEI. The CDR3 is CASSESRGNDEQFF. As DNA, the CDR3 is TGTGCCAGCAGTGAATCTCGGGGGAACGATGAGCAGTTCTTC.

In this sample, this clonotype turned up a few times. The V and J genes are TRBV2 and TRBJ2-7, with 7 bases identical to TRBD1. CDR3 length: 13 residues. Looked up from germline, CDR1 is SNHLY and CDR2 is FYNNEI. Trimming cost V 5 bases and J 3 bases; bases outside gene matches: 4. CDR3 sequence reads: CASSSRDSYEQYF. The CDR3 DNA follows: TGTGCCAGCAGTTCTAGGGACAGCTACGAGCAGTACTTC. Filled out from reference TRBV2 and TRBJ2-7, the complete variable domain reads EPEVTQTPSHQVTQMGQEVILRCVPISNHLYFYWYRQILGQKVEFLVSFYNNEISEKSEIFDDQFSVERPDGSNFTLKIRSTKLEDSAMYFCASSSRDSYEQYFGPGTRLTVT.

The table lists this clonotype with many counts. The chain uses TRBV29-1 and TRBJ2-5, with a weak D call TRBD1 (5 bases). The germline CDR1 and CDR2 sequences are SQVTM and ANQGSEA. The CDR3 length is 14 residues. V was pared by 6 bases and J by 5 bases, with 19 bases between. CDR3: CSVRKGSQGETQYF. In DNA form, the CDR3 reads TGCAGCGTCAGAAAGGGGTCGCAGGGTGAGACCCAGTACTTC. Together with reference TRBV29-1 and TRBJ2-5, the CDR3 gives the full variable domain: SAVISQKPSRDICQRGTSLTIQCQVDSQVTMMFWYRQQPGQSLTLIATANQGSEATYESGFVIDKFPISRPNLTFSTLTVSNMSPEDSSIYLCSVRKGSQGETQYFGPGTRLLVL.

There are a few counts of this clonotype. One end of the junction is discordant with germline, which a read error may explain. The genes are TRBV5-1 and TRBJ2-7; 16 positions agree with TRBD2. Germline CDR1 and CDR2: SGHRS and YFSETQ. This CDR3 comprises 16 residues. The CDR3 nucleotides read TGCGCCAGCACCTTGGGACTAGCGGGGGGGCTAAACGAGCAGTACTTC. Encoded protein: CASTLGLAGGLNEQYF.

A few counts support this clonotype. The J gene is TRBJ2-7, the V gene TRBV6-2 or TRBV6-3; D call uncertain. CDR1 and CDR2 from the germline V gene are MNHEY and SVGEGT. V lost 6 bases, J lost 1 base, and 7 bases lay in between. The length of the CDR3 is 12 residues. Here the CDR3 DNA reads TGTGCCAGCAGCCCCGTTTCCTACGAGCAGTACTTC. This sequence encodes CASSPVSYEQYF.

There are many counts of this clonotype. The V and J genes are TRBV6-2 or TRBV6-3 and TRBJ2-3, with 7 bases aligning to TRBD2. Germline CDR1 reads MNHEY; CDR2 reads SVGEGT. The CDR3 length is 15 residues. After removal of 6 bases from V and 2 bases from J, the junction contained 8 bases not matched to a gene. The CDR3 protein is CASRSRGDLTDTQYF. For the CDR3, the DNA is TGTGCCAGCAGATCTCGGGGGGACCTCACAGATACGCAGTATTTT.

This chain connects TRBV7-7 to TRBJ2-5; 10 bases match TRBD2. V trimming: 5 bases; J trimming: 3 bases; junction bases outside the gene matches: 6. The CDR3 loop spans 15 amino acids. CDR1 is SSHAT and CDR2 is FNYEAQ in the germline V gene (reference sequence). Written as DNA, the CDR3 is TGTGCCAGCAGCCTGCTAGCGGGGGCCAAAGAGACCCAGTACTTC. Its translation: CASSLLAGAKETQYF.

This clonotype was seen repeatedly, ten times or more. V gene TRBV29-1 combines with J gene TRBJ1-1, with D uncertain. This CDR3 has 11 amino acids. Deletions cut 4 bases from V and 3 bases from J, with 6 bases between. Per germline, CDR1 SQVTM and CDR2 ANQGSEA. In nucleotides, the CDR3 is TGCAGCGTTGCCCGGGACACTGAAGCTTTCTTT. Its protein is CSVARDTEAFF.

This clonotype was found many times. The CDR3 nucleotides read TGTGCCAGCAGTAGGACAGGACCGAACACCGGGGAGCTGTTTTTT. Encoded protein: CASSRTGPNTGELFF. This chain joins TRBV5-6 and TRBJ2-2; 7 bases map to TRBD1. Germline V gene lookup returns CDR1 SGHDT and CDR2 YYEEEE. With 5 bases clipped from V and 0 bases from J, the junction kept 4 bases outside the gene matches. The CDR3 is 15 amino acids.

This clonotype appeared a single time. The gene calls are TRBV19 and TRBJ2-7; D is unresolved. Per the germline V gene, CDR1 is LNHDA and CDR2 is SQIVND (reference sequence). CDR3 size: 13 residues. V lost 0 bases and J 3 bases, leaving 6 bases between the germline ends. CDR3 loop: CASSIDWGYEQYF. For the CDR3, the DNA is TGTGCCAGTAGTATAGATTGGGGCTACGAGCAGTACTTC.

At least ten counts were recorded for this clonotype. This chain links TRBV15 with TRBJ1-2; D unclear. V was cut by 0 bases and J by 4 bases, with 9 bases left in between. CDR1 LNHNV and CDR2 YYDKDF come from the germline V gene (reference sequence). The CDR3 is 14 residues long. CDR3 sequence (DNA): TGTGCCACCAGCAGAGATCAGGACGGCTATGGCTACACCTTC. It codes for CATSRDQDGYGYTF.

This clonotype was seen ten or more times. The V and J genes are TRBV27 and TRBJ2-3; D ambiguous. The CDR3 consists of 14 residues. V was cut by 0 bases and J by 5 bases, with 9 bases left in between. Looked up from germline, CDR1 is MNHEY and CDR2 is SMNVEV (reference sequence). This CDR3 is CASSLSITLDTQYF. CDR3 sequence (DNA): TGTGCCAGCAGTTTATCGATCACTTTAGATACGCAGTATTTT.

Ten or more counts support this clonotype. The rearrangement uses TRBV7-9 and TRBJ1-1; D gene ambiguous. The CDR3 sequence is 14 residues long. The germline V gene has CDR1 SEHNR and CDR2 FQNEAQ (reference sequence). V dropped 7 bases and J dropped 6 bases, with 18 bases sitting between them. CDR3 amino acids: CASTGSGGIPEAFF. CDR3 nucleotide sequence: TGTGCCAGCACGGGCTCGGGAGGAATCCCTGAAGCTTTCTTT.

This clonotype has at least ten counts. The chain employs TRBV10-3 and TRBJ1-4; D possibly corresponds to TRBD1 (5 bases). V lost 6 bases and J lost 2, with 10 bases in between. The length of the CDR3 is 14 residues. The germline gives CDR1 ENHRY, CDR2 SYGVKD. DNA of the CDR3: TGTGCCATCAGGATGGGGGACACTAATGAAAAACTGTTTTTT. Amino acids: CAIRMGDTNEKLFF.

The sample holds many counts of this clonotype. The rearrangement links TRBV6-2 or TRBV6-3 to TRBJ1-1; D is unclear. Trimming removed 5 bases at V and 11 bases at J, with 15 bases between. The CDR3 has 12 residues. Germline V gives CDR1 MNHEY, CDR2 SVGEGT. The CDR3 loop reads CASSLFTVKAFF. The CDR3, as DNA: TGTGCCAGCAGTCTATTTACGGTGAAGGCTTTCTTT.

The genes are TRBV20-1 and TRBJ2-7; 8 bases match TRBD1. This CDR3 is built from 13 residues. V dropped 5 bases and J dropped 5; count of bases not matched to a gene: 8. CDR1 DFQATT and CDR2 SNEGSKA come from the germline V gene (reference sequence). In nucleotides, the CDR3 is TGCAGTGCTTCCAGGACAGGGAACCACGAGCAGTACTTC. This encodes CSASRTGNHEQYF.